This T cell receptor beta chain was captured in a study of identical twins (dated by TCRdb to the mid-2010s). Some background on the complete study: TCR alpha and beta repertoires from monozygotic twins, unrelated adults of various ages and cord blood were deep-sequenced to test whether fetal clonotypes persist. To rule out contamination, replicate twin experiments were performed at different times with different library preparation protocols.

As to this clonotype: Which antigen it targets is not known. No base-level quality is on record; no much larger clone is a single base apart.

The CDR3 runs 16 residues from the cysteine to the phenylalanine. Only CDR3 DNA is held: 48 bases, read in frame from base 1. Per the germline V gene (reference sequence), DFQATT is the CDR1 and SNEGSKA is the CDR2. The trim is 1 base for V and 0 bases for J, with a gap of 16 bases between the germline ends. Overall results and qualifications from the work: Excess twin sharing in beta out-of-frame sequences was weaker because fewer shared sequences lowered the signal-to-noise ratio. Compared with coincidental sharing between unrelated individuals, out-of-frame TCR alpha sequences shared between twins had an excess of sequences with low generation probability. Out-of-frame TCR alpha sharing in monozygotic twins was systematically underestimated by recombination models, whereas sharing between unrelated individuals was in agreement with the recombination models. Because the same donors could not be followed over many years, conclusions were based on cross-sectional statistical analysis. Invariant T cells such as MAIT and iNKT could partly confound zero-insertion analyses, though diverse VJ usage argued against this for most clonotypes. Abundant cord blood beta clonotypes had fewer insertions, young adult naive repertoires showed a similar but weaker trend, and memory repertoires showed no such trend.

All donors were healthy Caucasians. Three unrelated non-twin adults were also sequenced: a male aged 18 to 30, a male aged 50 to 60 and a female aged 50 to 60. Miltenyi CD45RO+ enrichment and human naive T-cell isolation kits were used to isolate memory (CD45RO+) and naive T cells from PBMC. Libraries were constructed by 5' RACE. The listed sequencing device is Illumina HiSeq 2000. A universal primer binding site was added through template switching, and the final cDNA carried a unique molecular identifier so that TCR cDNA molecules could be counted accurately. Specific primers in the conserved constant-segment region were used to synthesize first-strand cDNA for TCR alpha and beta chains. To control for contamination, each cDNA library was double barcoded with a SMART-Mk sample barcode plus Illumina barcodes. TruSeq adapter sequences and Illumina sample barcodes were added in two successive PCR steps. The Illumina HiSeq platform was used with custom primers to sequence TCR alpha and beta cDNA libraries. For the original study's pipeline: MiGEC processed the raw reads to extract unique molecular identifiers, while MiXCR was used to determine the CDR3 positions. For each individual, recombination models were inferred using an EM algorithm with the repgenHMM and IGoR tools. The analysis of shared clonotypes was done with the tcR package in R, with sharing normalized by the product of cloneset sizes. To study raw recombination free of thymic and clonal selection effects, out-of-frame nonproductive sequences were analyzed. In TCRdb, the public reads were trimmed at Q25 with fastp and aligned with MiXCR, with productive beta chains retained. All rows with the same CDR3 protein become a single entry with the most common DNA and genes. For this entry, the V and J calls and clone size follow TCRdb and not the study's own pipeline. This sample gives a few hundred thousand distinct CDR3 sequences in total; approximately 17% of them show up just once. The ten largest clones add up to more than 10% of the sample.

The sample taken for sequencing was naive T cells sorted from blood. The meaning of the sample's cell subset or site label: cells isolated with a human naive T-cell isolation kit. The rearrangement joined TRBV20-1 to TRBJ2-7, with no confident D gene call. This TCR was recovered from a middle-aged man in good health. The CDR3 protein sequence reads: CSARGIRSRTSYEQYF. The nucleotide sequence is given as TGCAGTGCTAGAGGGATTAGGTCGCGAACCTCCTACGAGCAGTACTTC.